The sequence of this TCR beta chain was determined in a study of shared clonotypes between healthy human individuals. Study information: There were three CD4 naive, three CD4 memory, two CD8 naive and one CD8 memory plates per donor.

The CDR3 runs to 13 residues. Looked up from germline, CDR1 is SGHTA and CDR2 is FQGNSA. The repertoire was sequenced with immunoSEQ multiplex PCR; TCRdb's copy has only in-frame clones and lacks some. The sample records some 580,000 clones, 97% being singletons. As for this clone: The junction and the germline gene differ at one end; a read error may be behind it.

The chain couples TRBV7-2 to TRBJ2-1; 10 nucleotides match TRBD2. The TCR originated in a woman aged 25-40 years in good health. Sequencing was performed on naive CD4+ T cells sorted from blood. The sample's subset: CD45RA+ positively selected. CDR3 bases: TGTGCCAGCAGCCTAGCGGGAGTCAATGAGCAGTTCTTC. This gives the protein CASSLAGVNEQFF.